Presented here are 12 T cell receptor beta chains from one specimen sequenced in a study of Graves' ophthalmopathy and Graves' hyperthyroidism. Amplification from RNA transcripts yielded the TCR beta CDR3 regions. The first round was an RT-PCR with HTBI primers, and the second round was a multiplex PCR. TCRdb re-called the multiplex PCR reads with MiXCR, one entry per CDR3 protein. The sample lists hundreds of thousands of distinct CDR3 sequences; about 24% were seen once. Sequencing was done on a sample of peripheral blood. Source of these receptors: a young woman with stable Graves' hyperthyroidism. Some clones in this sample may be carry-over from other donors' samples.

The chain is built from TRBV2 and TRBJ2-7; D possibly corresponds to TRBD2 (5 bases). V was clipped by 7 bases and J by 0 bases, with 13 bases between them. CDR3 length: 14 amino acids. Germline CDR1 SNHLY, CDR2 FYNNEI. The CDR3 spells CASKTRTDSYEQYF. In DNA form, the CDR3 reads TGTGCCAGCAAAACCAGGACTGACTCCTACGAGCAGTACTTC.

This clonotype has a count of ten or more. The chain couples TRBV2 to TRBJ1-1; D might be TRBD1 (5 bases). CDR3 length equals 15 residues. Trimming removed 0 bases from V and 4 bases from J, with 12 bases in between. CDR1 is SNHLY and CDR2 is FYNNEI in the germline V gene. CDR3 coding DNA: TGTGCCAGCAGTGAAGCGCCCGAGGGGACCACTGAAGCTTTCTTT. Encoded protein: CASSEAPEGTTEAFF.

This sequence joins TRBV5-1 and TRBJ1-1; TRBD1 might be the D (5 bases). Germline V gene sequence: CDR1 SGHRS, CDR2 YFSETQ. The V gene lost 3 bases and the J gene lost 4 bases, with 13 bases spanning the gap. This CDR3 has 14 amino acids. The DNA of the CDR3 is TGCGCCAGCAGCTCCTCGGAGGGGAGCACTGAAGCTTTCTTT. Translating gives CASSSSEGSTEAFF.

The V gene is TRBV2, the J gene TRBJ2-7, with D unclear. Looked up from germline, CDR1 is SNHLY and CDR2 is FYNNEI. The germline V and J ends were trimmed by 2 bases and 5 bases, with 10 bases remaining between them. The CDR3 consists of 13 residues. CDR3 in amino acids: CASSEPGRNEQYF. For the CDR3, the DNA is TGTGCCAGCAGTGAACCTGGACGAAACGAGCAGTACTTC.

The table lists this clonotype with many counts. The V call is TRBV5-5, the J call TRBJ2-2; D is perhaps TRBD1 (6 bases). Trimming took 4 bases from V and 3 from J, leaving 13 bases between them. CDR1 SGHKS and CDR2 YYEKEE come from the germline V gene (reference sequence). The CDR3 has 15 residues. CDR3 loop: CASSTDRTYTGELFF. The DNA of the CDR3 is TGTGCCAGCAGCACCGACAGGACCTACACCGGGGAGCTGTTTTTT.

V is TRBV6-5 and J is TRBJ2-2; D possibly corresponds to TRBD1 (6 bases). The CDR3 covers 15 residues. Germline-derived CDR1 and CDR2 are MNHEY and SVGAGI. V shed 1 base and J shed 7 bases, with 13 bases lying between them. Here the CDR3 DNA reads TGTGCCAGCAGTTACTTAGATTACAGGGTCGGGGAGCTGTTTTTT. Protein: CASSYLDYRVGELFF.

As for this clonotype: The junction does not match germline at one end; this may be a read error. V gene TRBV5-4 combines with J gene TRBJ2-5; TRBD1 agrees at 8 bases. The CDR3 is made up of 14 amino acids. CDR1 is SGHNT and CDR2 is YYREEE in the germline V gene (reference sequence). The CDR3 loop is CVSSLQGAVETQYF. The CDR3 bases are TGTGTCAGCAGCTTGCAGGGGGCCGTAGAGACCCAGTACTTC.

In DNA form, the CDR3 reads TGTGCCAGCAGCTGGGATTTACAAGCCTCCTACGAGCAGTACTTC. It yields the protein CASSWDLQASYEQYF. This chain uses TRBV7-9 with TRBJ2-7; D not certain. Germline CDR1 and CDR2: SEHNR and FQNEAQ (reference sequence). The V end was cut by 4 bases, the J end by 0 bases, with 13 bases between. The CDR3 totals 15 residues.

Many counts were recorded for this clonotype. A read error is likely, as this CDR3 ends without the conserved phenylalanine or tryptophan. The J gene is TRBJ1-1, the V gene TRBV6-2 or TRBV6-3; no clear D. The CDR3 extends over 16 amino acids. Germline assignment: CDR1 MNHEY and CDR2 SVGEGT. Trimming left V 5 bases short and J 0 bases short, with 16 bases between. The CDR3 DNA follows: TGTGCCAGCAGTCGCCAGACATATCGTCTGAACACTGAAGCTTTCTCT. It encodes CASSRQTYRLNTEAFS.

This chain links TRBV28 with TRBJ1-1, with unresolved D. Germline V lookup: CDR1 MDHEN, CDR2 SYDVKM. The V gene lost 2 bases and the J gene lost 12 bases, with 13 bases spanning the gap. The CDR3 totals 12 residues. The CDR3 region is CASSLRREIPFF. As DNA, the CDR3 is TGTGCCAGCAGTTTAAGGAGGGAGATCCCTTTCTTT.

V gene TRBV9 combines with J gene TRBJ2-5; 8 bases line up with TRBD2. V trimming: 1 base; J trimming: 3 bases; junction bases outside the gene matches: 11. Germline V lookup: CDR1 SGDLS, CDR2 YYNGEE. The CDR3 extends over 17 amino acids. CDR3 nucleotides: TGTGCCAGCAGCGTAACCCCCCTGGGAGCGGGGGAAGAGACCCAGTACTTC. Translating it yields CASSVTPLGAGEETQYF.

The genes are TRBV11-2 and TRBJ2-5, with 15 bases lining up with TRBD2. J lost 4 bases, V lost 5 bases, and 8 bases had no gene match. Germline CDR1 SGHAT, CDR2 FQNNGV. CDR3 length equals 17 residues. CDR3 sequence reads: CASSLRTSGRALETQYF. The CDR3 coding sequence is TGTGCCAGCAGCCTTCGGACTAGCGGGAGGGCCTTAGAGACCCAGTACTTC.